What follows are 8 T cell receptor beta chains derived from one specimen sequenced in a study of blood T cell repertoires in COVID-19. Data came from immunoSEQ multiplex PCR; TCRdb stores just in-frame clones and leaves some out. The table has some 180,000 clones, around 76% seen once. Sequenced material: peripheral blood. The receptor source for this set is a woman between 55 and 75 years old with COVID-19, enrolled during active disease.

The rearrangement uses TRBV7-6 and TRBJ2-5; 7 nucleotides agree with TRBD1. This CDR3 region has 16 residues. Trimming at V came to 1 base and at J to 5 bases, leaving 10 bases not matched to a gene. Germline CDR1 SGHVS, CDR2 FNYEAQ. Here the CDR3 DNA reads TGTGCCAGCAGCTTAGAAATAGGGGGCCCTTCGGAGACCCAGTACTTC. The encoded protein is CASSLEIGGPSETQYF. The variable domain in full, completed from reference TRBV7-6 and TRBJ2-5, reads GAGVSQSPRYKVTKRGQDVALRCDPISGHVSLYWYRQALGQGPEFLTYFNYEAQQDKSGLPNDRFSAERPEGSISTLTIQRTEQRDSAMYRCASSLEIGGPSETQYFGPGTRLLVL.

The V call is TRBV10-3, the J call TRBJ2-3; 8 positions match TRBD2. There are 16 residues in the CDR3. Trimming cost V 6 bases and J 0 bases; bases outside gene matches: 8. Germline-derived CDR1 and CDR2 are ENHRY and SYGVKD. The DNA of the CDR3 is TGTGCCATCAGGGCCTACACTAGCGGAAGCACAGATACGCAGTATTTT. It yields the protein CAIRAYTSGSTDTQYF.

V gene TRBV6-5 combines with J gene TRBJ2-1; 13 nucleotides line up with TRBD2. The CDR3 is 14 amino acids. CDR1 is MNHEY and CDR2 is SVGAGI in the germline V gene. The V segment lost 6 bases and the J segment 8 bases; nucleotides outside the gene matches: 4. CDR3 amino acids: CASRWTSGSYEQFF. The CDR3 nucleotides read TGTGCCAGCAGGTGGACTAGCGGGAGCTATGAGCAGTTCTTC.

This chain joins TRBV6-5 and TRBJ1-5; TRBD1 aligns across 9 bases. CDR3 length equals 13 residues. Germline V gene sequence: CDR1 MNHEY, CDR2 SVGAGI. V gave up 8 bases and J gave up 7 bases; unmatched junction bases: 6. In DNA, the CDR3 is TGTGCCAGCGGCGGGACAGGGAGACAGCCCCAGCATTTT. Protein: CASGGTGRQPQHF.

The rearrangement joins TRBV7-2 to TRBJ2-3; TRBD2 is a possible D gene (5 bases). The length of the CDR3 is 15 residues. V lost 1 base, J lost 0 bases, and 8 bases lay in between. The germline V gene has CDR1 SGHTA and CDR2 FQGNSA. The CDR3: CASSLVGVSTDTQYF. In nucleotides, the CDR3 is TGTGCCAGCAGCTTAGTGGGAGTGAGCACAGATACGCAGTATTTT. The complete variable domain, with remaining parts taken from reference TRBV7-2 and TRBJ2-3, reads GAGVSQSPSNKVTEKGKDVELRCDPISGHTALYWYRQSLGQGLEFLIYFQGNSAPDKSGLPSDRFSAERTGGSVSTLTIQRTQQEDSAVYLCASSLVGVSTDTQYFGPGTRLTVL.

The V and J genes are TRBV5-4 and TRBJ2-1; TRBD2 agrees at 8 bases. V lost 4 bases, J lost 8 bases, and 5 bases stayed unmatched. From germline, CDR1 is SGHNT and CDR2 YYREEE (reference sequence). The CDR3 totals 13 residues. As DNA, the CDR3 is TGTGCCAGCAGCCCCAGCGGGAGTTATGAGCAGTTCTTC. This encodes CASSPSGSYEQFF.

V and J are TRBV30 and TRBJ2-2; 8 bases fit TRBD2. The CDR3 consists of 22 residues. CDR1 and CDR2 from the germline V gene are GTSNPN and SVGIG (reference sequence). V lost 1 base to trimming and J lost 1 base; unmatched junction nucleotides: 23. The CDR3 loop is CAWSGRGGRTGGTSENTGELFF. CDR3 nucleotide sequence: TGTGCCTGGAGTGGCCGGGGGGGCCGGACGGGAGGCACGTCAGAGAACACCGGGGAGCTGTTTTTT. Full variable domain (outside the CDR3, taken from reference TRBV30 and TRBJ2-2): SQTIHQWPATLVQPVGSPLSLECTVEGTSNPNLYWYRQAAGRGLQLLFYSVGIGQISSEVPQNLSASRPQDRQFILSSKKLLLSDSGFYLCAWSGRGGRTGGTSENTGELFFGEGSRLTVL.

The rearrangement links TRBV27 to TRBJ2-3, with 7 bases lining up with TRBD2. The CDR3 is made up of 17 amino acids. V was pared by 8 bases and J by 6 bases, with 20 bases of the junction left unmatched. From germline, CDR1 is MNHEY and CDR2 SMNVEV (reference sequence). In nucleotides, the CDR3 is TGTGCCAGCCCCTCCCCCCGGGAGGCTCCCCAGGAGGATACGCAGTATTTT. Protein: CASPSPREAPQEDTQYF.